This entry lists 32 T cell receptor beta chains sequenced from one sample in a study of T cells in Graves' hyperthyroidism and ophthalmopathy (dated by TCRdb to the late 2010s). Libraries came from multiplex PCR. Instrument on record: Illumina HiSeq 2000. The TCR beta CDR3 regions were amplified from the RNA transcripts. For the first round of RT-PCR on the TCR CDR3, the HTBI primer set was used together with the Qiagen OneStep RT-PCR kit. The public reads were quality trimmed at Q25 with fastp and then assembled into clones with MiXCR by TCRdb, keeping productive beta chains. Each record represents a unique CDR3 protein, reported with the most common genes and DNA among its rows. The sample profile shows 500,000 to 750,000 distinct CDR3 sequences; around a sixth of them were found once. The ten largest clones capture about 7% of the sample. The source material was blood. The receptors derive from a woman aged 30 to 39 with Graves' hyperthyroidism.

V is TRBV7-3 and J is TRBJ2-2, with 9 bases that match TRBD1. CDR3 size: 17 residues. The V gene end was trimmed by 6 bases and the J gene end by 1 base; junction bases not matched to a gene: 9. Germline V gene lookup returns CDR1 SGHTA and CDR2 FQGTGA. CDR3 region: CASSQGQGSGNTGELFF. CDR3 sequence (DNA): TGTGCCAGCAGTCAAGGACAGGGGTCGGGGAACACCGGGGAGCTGTTTTTT.

The V and J genes are TRBV30 and TRBJ2-3; TRBD1 agrees at 7 bases. Germline V gene sequence: CDR1 GTSNPN, CDR2 SVGIG (reference sequence). Germline trimming cut 0 bases from V and 5 bases from J; bases unmatched to any gene: 14. CDR3 size: 17 residues. The CDR3 nucleotides are TGTGCCTGGAGTGTATCCCAAACAGGGGCTCCGGTAGATACGCAGTATTTT. This gives the protein CAWSVSQTGAPVDTQYF. The full variable domain, in which reference TRBV30 and TRBJ2-3 provide the parts outside the CDR3, is SQTIHQWPATLVQPVGSPLSLECTVEGTSNPNLYWYRQAAGRGLQLLFYSVGIGQISSEVPQNLSASRPQDRQFILSSKKLLLSDSGFYLCAWSVSQTGAPVDTQYFGPGTRLTVL.

This clonotype was found many times. This chain links TRBV5-1 with TRBJ2-1; D possibly corresponds to TRBD1 (5 bases). V lost 0 bases to trimming and J lost 7 bases, with 14 bases between them. The germline V gene encodes CDR1 SGHRS and CDR2 YFSETQ. This CDR3 contains 15 residues. The CDR3: CASSLVGAELNEQFF. As DNA, the CDR3 is TGCGCCAGCAGCTTGGTTGGGGCGGAACTGAATGAGCAGTTCTTC.

This clonotype was seen many times. The genes are TRBV11-2 and TRBJ2-3; D unresolved. This CDR3 region has 16 residues. Germline CDR1 reads SGHAT; CDR2 reads FQNNGV. Trimming removed 1 base from V and 2 bases from J, with 13 bases in between. CDR3 loop: CASSLGPLPSTDTQYF. The CDR3 nucleotides are TGTGCCAGCAGCTTAGGGCCTCTCCCCTCCACAGATACGCAGTATTTT.

V gene TRBV20-1 combines with J gene TRBJ2-4; 10 bases line up with TRBD1. J lost 1 base, V lost 3 bases, and 0 bases had no gene match. Germline V gene sequence: CDR1 DFQATT, CDR2 SNEGSKA (reference sequence). This CDR3 is 14 amino acids long. CDR3 loop: CSARTGGAKNIQYF. As DNA, the CDR3 is TGCAGTGCTAGGACAGGGGGCGCCAAAAACATTCAGTACTTC.

There are many counts of this clonotype. The V gene is TRBV13, the J gene TRBJ2-3, with a tentative D call TRBD1 (6 bases). There are 18 residues in the CDR3. From germline, CDR1 is PRHDT and CDR2 FYEKMQ (reference sequence). Trimming removed 1 base from V and 3 bases from J, with 20 bases in between. DNA of the CDR3: TGTGCCAGCAGCTTAGAGGTGTCTGGGGGCGTCTTTACAGATACGCAGTATTTT. Protein product: CASSLEVSGGVFTDTQYF. Full variable domain (rest looked up from reference TRBV13 and TRBJ2-3): AAGVIQSPRHLIKEKRETATLKCYPIPRHDTVYWYQQGPGQDPQFLISFYEKMQSDKGSIPDRFSAQQFSDYHSELNMSSLELGDSALYFCASSLEVSGGVFTDTQYFGPGTRLTVL.

In this sample, this clonotype turned up a few times. CDR3 in amino acids: CASSLRGGANYEQYF. CDR3 in DNA: TGTGCCAGCAGCTTAAGGGGCGGAGCGAACTACGAGCAGTACTTC. J is TRBJ2-7 and V is TRBV7-3; D may be TRBD1 (5 bases). V was trimmed by 1 base and J by 3 bases, leaving 13 bases between them. The germline gives CDR1 SGHTA, CDR2 FQGTGA. The CDR3 is 15 amino acids.

The chain joins TRBV19 to TRBJ2-3, with TRBD2 matching over 13 bases. Germline V gives CDR1 LNHDA, CDR2 SQIVND (reference sequence). The junction had 6 bases not matched to a gene; V was cut back by 2 bases and J by 1 base. There are 18 residues in the CDR3. The CDR3 is CASSIPGLAGPGTDTQYF. The CDR3 region has the DNA TGTGCCAGTAGTATACCGGGACTAGCGGGACCCGGCACAGATACGCAGTATTTT.

With respect to this clonotype: This may arise from a read error, as a much more abundant clone is one base away. The V call is TRBV20-1, the J call TRBJ2-3; no definite D call. In germline, CDR1 is DFQATT, CDR2 SNEGSKA (reference sequence). Trimming left V 2 bases short and J 0 bases short, with 6 bases between. The CDR3 runs to 13 residues. The CDR3 DNA reads as TGCAGTGCTAGATACGGGAGCACAGATACGCAGTATTTT. As protein: CSARYGSTDTQYF.

The rearrangement links TRBV6-1 to TRBJ1-5, with 10 bases that match TRBD1. CDR1 is MNHNS and CDR2 is SASEGT in the germline V gene. This CDR3 comprises 16 residues. V dropped 2 bases and J dropped 4; count of bases not matched to a gene: 5. The CDR3 region is CASSEPGTGENQPQHF. CDR3 DNA sequence: TGTGCCAGCAGTGAACCCGGGACAGGGGAGAATCAGCCCCAGCATTTT.

This clonotype was seen ten or more times. V is TRBV28 and J is TRBJ2-1; TRBD1 is a possible D gene (5 bases). Germline V CDR1 and CDR2: MDHEN, SYDVKM. The CDR3 contains 14 residues. V was shortened by 7 bases and J by 7 bases, with 17 bases between the two germline ends. Here the CDR3 DNA reads TGTGCCAGCACCCCCTGGATGCAGGGAAATGAGCAGTTCTTC. It is translated as CASTPWMQGNEQFF. Using reference TRBV28 and TRBJ2-1 for the parts outside the CDR3, the full variable domain is DVKVTQSSRYLVKRTGEKVFLECVQDMDHENMFWYRQDPGLGLRLIYFSYDVKMKEKGDIPEGYSVSREKKERFSLILESASTNQTSMYLCASTPWMQGNEQFFGPGTRLTVL.

The table lists this clonotype with a few counts. The genes are TRBV4-2 and TRBJ2-1; tentative D call: TRBD1 (6 bases). V dropped 5 bases and J dropped 8 bases, with 13 bases sitting between them. The CDR3 extends over 13 amino acids. Germline V gives CDR1 LGHNA, CDR2 YNFKEQ. The CDR3 coding sequence is TGTGCCAGCAGCTCCCGACAGGTTGATGAGCAGTTCTTC. Protein sequence: CASSSRQVDEQFF.

This clonotype was observed a few times. A read error may account for a junction end that differs from germline. V is TRBV7-2 and J is TRBJ2-7, with D tentatively TRBD1 (5 bases). This CDR3 has 13 residues. The germline V gene has CDR1 SGHTA and CDR2 FQGNSA. The CDR3 DNA follows: TGTGCCAGCAGTGTAACTACAGGCTACGAGCAGTATTTC. This translates into CASSVTTGYEQYF. The variable domain in full, with the rest retrieved from reference TRBV7-2 and TRBJ2-7, is GAGVSQSPSNKVTEKGKDVELRCDPISGHTALYWYRQSLGQGLEFLIYFQGNSAPDKSGLPSDRFSAERTGGSVSTLTIQRTQQEDSAVYLCASSVTTGYEQYFGPGTRLTVT.

This clonotype showed up just a few times. The rearrangement uses TRBV28 and TRBJ2-7; TRBD1 matches at 10 bases. Germline V lookup: CDR1 MDHEN, CDR2 SYDVKM. The CDR3 contains 15 residues. Trimming removed 10 bases from V and 5 bases from J; junction bases left unmatched: 14. CDR3 amino acids: CAITTMTGGRDEQYF. For the CDR3, the DNA is TGTGCCATCACAACTATGACAGGGGGCAGGGACGAGCAGTACTTC. The whole variable domain, filled in from reference TRBV28 and TRBJ2-7, reads DVKVTQSSRYLVKRTGEKVFLECVQDMDHENMFWYRQDPGLGLRLIYFSYDVKMKEKGDIPEGYSVSREKKERFSLILESASTNQTSMYLCAITTMTGGRDEQYFGPGTRLTVT.

The V gene is TRBV19, the J gene TRBJ2-2; D unclear. V dropped 6 bases and J dropped 0 bases, with 11 bases sitting between them. The CDR3 consists of 15 residues. In germline, CDR1 is LNHDA, CDR2 SQIVND (reference sequence). The DNA of the CDR3 is TGTGCCAGTAGGGTTCAGGTCCCGAACACCGGGGAGCTGTTTTTT. It encodes CASRVQVPNTGELFF.

As for this clonotype: A clone one base away is much larger, so this may be a read error. This chain links TRBV28 with TRBJ1-1; maybe TRBD1 (6 bases). This CDR3 is 16 amino acids long. Trimming left V 7 bases short and J 4 bases short, with 22 bases between. Looked up from germline, CDR1 is MDHEN and CDR2 is SYDVKM. CDR3 in amino acids: CASIPSAGVDSTEAFF. The CDR3 DNA reads as TGTGCCAGCATCCCATCCGCAGGGGTAGATAGCACTGAAGCTTTCTTT. The full variable domain, its missing parts supplied by reference TRBV28 and TRBJ1-1, is DVKVTQSSRYLVKRTGEKVFLECVQDMDHENMFWYRQDPGLGLRLIYFSYDVKMKEKGDIPEGYSVSREKKERFSLILESASTNQTSMYLCASIPSAGVDSTEAFFGQGTRLTVV.

This clonotype has a count of ten or more. The chain joins TRBV4-2 to TRBJ1-5; D may be TRBD1 (5 bases). V was trimmed by 5 bases and J by 4 bases, leaving 12 bases between them. The CDR3 loop spans 14 amino acids. Per germline, CDR1 LGHNA and CDR2 YNFKEQ. The DNA of the CDR3 is TGTGCCAGCAGCGCGGTGGGGGTAAATCAGCCCCAGCATTTT. Protein: CASSAVGVNQPQHF.

This clonotype was picked up many times. The CDR3 reads CASRGLADLYNEQFF. CDR3 nucleotides: TGTGCCAGCAGGGGACTAGCGGACCTATACAATGAGCAGTTCTTC. The chain is built from TRBV27 and TRBJ2-1; 11 nucleotides line up with TRBD2. Germline CDR1 MNHEY, CDR2 SMNVEV (reference sequence). The junction had 5 bases not matched to a gene; V was cut back by 6 bases and J by 4 bases. CDR3 length: 15 amino acids.

This clonotype has just a few counts. The V gene is TRBV7-2, the J gene TRBJ1-1; no clear D. Germline V gene sequence: CDR1 SGHTA, CDR2 FQGNSA. The CDR3 runs to 14 residues. The V end was cut by 1 base, the J end by 1 base, with 7 bases between. The CDR3: CASSLVDWNTEAFF. The CDR3 nucleotides are TGTGCCAGCAGCTTAGTCGACTGGAACACTGAAGCTTTCTTT.

This clonotype was detected ten times or more. V is TRBV18 and J is TRBJ1-2; 8 nucleotides align to TRBD1. This CDR3 is 16 amino acids long. The V gene end was trimmed by 2 bases and the J gene end by 5 bases; junction bases not matched to a gene: 10. CDR1 KGHSH and CDR2 LQKENI come from the germline V gene. DNA of the CDR3: TGTGCCAGCTCACCATCGGGACAGGCCCAGGGTTATGGCTACACCTTC. It translates to CASSPSGQAQGYGYTF. The full variable domain, completed using reference TRBV18 and TRBJ1-2, is NAGVMQNPRHLVRRRGQEARLRCSPMKGHSHVYWYRQLPEEGLKFMVYLQKENIIDESGMPKERFSAEFPKEGPSILRIQQVVRGDSAAYFCASSPSGQAQGYGYTFGSGTRLTVV.

This clonotype was recorded at least ten times. This chain's CDR3 is CASSLATGVSNEQYF. The CDR3 DNA reads TGCGCCAGCAGCTTGGCCACAGGGGTAAGCAACGAGCAGTACTTC. This chain joins TRBV5-1 and TRBJ2-7, with 7 nucleotides matching TRBD1. V shed 0 bases, J shed 5 bases, and the junction held 8 bases outside the gene matches. The CDR3 runs 15 residues. The germline V gene encodes CDR1 SGHRS and CDR2 YFSETQ.

This clonotype was detected ten times or more. The V and J genes are TRBV7-2 and TRBJ2-1; TRBD2 matches 7 bases. CDR1 and CDR2 from the germline V gene are SGHTA and FQGNSA. With 6 bases clipped from V and 9 bases from J, the junction kept 5 bases outside the gene matches. The CDR3 is 12 residues long. The CDR3 sequence: CASRGGPGEQFF. The CDR3 DNA follows: TGTGCCAGCAGGGGAGGGCCTGGTGAGCAGTTCTTC. The full variable domain, with the rest looked up from reference TRBV7-2 and TRBJ2-1, is GAGVSQSPSNKVTEKGKDVELRCDPISGHTALYWYRQSLGQGLEFLIYFQGNSAPDKSGLPSDRFSAERTGGSVSTLTIQRTQQEDSAVYLCASRGGPGEQFFGPGTRLTVL.

This chain links TRBV4-1 with TRBJ2-7; 7 nucleotides align to TRBD2. This CDR3 is built from 14 residues. Per the germline V gene, CDR1 is MGHRA and CDR2 is YSYEKL. J lost 6 bases, V lost 0 bases, and 5 bases had no gene match. DNA for the CDR3: TGCGCCAGCAGCCAAGATCGGGGAGGGTCCGAGCAGTACTTC. Its protein is CASSQDRGGSEQYF.

This clonotype was found many times. The CDR3 spells CASSEATDTQYF. The CDR3 DNA reads as TGTGCCAGCAGCGAAGCCACAGATACGCAGTATTTT. The V and J genes are TRBV7-9 and TRBJ2-3; D is undetermined. V was clipped by 5 bases and J by 2 bases, with 5 bases between them. Germline V gives CDR1 SEHNR, CDR2 FQNEAQ (reference sequence). This CDR3 is 12 amino acids long.

This chain links TRBV20-1 with TRBJ2-3; 10 bases align to TRBD2. The CDR3 contains 15 residues. Per germline, CDR1 DFQATT and CDR2 SNEGSKA (reference sequence). J lost 5 bases, V lost 6 bases, and 11 bases had no gene match. Here the CDR3 DNA reads TGCAGTGCCCGAGCGGGAGGGCCTGTATTAGATACGCAGTATTTT. Encoded protein: CSARAGGPVLDTQYF.

The chain employs TRBV5-5 and TRBJ2-6; TRBD1 matches 12 bases. CDR1 and CDR2 (germline): SGHKS, YYEKEE (reference sequence). Trimming took 4 bases from V and 1 from J; bases not matched to a gene: 6. The CDR3 runs 18 residues. CDR3 region: CASSPGQGAKSGANVLTF. The CDR3 nucleotides read TGTGCCAGCAGCCCGGGACAGGGGGCTAAATCTGGGGCCAACGTCCTGACTTTC.

This clonotype was recorded at least ten times. V and J are TRBV3-1 and TRBJ2-1; 9 bases match TRBD2. CDR3 length equals 17 residues. Germline loops: CDR1 LGHDT, CDR2 YNNKEL (reference sequence). V lost 3 bases and J lost 5; bases outside the gene matches: 11. The CDR3 nucleotides read TGTGCCAGCAGCCAGCGGACTAGCGCTGGTCAACACAATGAGCAGTTCTTC. This codes for CASSQRTSAGQHNEQFF.

The chain has TRBV9 and TRBJ2-7; D is unclear. Per germline, CDR1 SGDLS and CDR2 YYNGEE. This CDR3 is built from 14 residues. V was cut by 0 bases and J by 0 bases, with 7 bases left in between. The CDR3 sequence: CASSVGVPSYEQYF. DNA of the CDR3: TGTGCCAGCAGCGTAGGTGTTCCCTCCTACGAGCAGTACTTC.

At least ten counts were recorded for this clonotype. The chain couples TRBV5-1 to TRBJ2-7; 11 bases agree with TRBD2. V shed 0 bases and J 0 bases; nucleotides not matched to a gene: 8. Germline values: CDR1 SGHRS, CDR2 YFSETQ. The CDR3 covers 18 residues. CDR3 nucleotide sequence: TGCGCCAGCAGCTTGGCCCCACTAGCGGGAGACAGCTCCTACGAGCAGTACTTC. It is translated as CASSLAPLAGDSSYEQYF.

CDR3 coding DNA: TGTGCCAGCAGCCTTTACAGGGGTATCATGGATACGCAGTATTTT. Amino acid sequence: CASSLYRGIMDTQYF. The V gene is TRBV18, the J gene TRBJ2-3, with TRBD1 matching over 7 bases. The CDR3 sequence is 15 residues long. The germline gives CDR1 KGHSH, CDR2 LQKENI. Losses at the gene ends were 8 bases for V and 6 bases for J; bases not matched to a gene: 14.

The chain couples TRBV6-2 or TRBV6-3 to TRBJ2-7; the D gene is possibly TRBD2 (6 bases). The CDR3 has 16 amino acids. The germline CDR1 and CDR2 sequences are MNHEY and SVGEGT. V was clipped by 6 bases and J by 6 bases, with 24 bases between them. The CDR3 spells CASSRQPLTGAREQYF. The CDR3 DNA is TGTGCCAGCAGCCGACAGCCCCTGACGGGAGCTCGCGAGCAGTACTTC.

This clonotype was seen ten or more times. The chain recombines TRBV12-3 or TRBV12-4 with TRBJ2-3; maybe TRBD2 (5 bases). This CDR3 has 14 residues. V was trimmed by 5 bases and J by 2 bases, leaving 11 bases between them. The CDR3 reads CASSGLRATDTQYF. The DNA of the CDR3 is TGTGCCAGCAGTGGACTCCGGGCCACAGATACGCAGTATTTT.